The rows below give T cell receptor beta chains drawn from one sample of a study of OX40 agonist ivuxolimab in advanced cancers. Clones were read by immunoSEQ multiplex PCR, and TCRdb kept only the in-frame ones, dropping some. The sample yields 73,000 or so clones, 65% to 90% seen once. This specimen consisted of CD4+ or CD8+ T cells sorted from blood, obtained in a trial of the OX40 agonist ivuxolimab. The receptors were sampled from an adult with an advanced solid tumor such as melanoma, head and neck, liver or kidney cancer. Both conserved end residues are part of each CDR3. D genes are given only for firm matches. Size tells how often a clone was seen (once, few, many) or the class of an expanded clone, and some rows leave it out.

CDR3nt: TGTGCCAGCAGGGACAGGGGCCTCCCTGGAAACACCATATATTTT
CDR3aa: CASRDRGLPGNTIYF
abundance: .
j_gene: TRBJ1-3
v_gene: TRBV2
d_gene: TRBD1

CDR3nt: TGTGCCAGTAGTCCGGACAGTCGCGAGACCCAGTACTTC
CDR3aa: CASSPDSRETQYF
abundance: .
j_gene: TRBJ2-5
v_gene: TRBV19
d_gene: .

CDR3nt: TGCGCCAGCAGCCCCATCAGGGGATACGAGCAGTACTTC
CDR3aa: CASSPIRGYEQYF
abundance: .
j_gene: TRBJ2-7
v_gene: TRBV5-1
d_gene: .

CDR3nt: TGTGCCAGCAGCTTGAAAGGGGCTTCCTACGAGCAGTACTTC
CDR3aa: CASSLKGASYEQYF
abundance: few
j_gene: TRBJ2-7
v_gene: TRBV5-6
d_gene: .

CDR3nt: TGCGCCAGCAGCCCGGACGGACAGTGGGGCTACACCTTC
CDR3aa: CASSPDGQWGYTF
abundance: .
j_gene: TRBJ1-2
v_gene: TRBV5-1
d_gene: .

CDR3nt: TGTGCCAGCAGCTTCCGGGACGGCACCTACGAGCAGTACTTC
CDR3aa: CASSFRDGTYEQYF
abundance: .
j_gene: TRBJ2-7
v_gene: TRBV7-6
d_gene: .

CDR3nt: TGCGCCAGCAGGTTGACAGGGGACAATGAGCAGTTCTTC
CDR3aa: CASRLTGDNEQFF
abundance: few
j_gene: TRBJ2-1
v_gene: TRBV5-1
d_gene: TRBD1

CDR3nt: TGTGCCAGCAGCCTACGCACCGGGACAGCGAACACCGGGGAGCTGTTTTTT
CDR3aa: CASSLRTGTANTGELFF
abundance: .
j_gene: TRBJ2-2
v_gene: TRBV4-2
d_gene: TRBD1

CDR3nt: TGTGCCAGCAAGCCCTCTACGGGGGATCAGCCCCAGCATTTT
CDR3aa: CASKPSTGDQPQHF
abundance: .
j_gene: TRBJ1-5
v_gene: TRBV2
d_gene: .

CDR3nt: TGTGCCAGCAGTTACCAGACAGGAGGACATGGGAATGAGCAGTTCTTC
CDR3aa: CASSYQTGGHGNEQFF
abundance: .
j_gene: TRBJ2-1
v_gene: TRBV6-6
d_gene: .

CDR3nt: TGTGCCAGCAGCCCCCGGTCGGGGGGCTGGGTCTACACCTTC
CDR3aa: CASSPRSGGWVYTF
abundance: .
j_gene: TRBJ1-2
v_gene: TRBV6-1
d_gene: .

CDR3nt: TGTGCCAGCAGGGCCGGGACTAGAGGAGCAGATACGCAGTATTTT
CDR3aa: CASRAGTRGADTQYF
abundance: .
j_gene: TRBJ2-3
v_gene: TRBV5-6
d_gene: TRBD2

CDR3nt: TGTGCCAGCATCCTCAGGGAGCTGGGGGCATGCAATCAGCCCCAGCATTTT
CDR3aa: CASILRELGACNQPQHF
abundance: .
j_gene: TRBJ1-5
v_gene: TRBV5-4
d_gene: .

CDR3nt: TGCACCAGCAGCCAGGGTGGGTGGACTGAAGCTTTCTTT
CDR3aa: CTSSQGGWTEAFF
abundance: .
j_gene: TRBJ1-1
v_gene: TRBV1
d_gene: .

CDR3nt: TGCAGCGTCGATGCGGGACAGGGGGTCGGGGGGGAGACCCAGTACTTC
CDR3aa: CSVDAGQGVGGETQYF
abundance: .
j_gene: TRBJ2-5
v_gene: TRBV29-1
d_gene: TRBD1

CDR3nt: TGTGCCAGCAGTCCCGACAGGGTCTATGGCTACACCTTC
CDR3aa: CASSPDRVYGYTF
abundance: many
j_gene: TRBJ1-2
v_gene: TRBV2
d_gene: TRBD1

CDR3nt: TGTGCCAGCAGCTTGACGGCTGACGCTAACTATGGCTACACCTTC
CDR3aa: CASSLTADANYGYTF
abundance: .
j_gene: TRBJ1-2
v_gene: TRBV7-2
d_gene: .

CDR3nt: TGTGCCAGCAGCTTAAGCAGGGAGGAGACCCAGTACTTC
CDR3aa: CASSLSREETQYF
abundance: .
j_gene: TRBJ2-5
v_gene: TRBV7-3
d_gene: .

CDR3nt: TGTGCCAGCAGCACTTTGGCCGGGAATTCACCCCTCCACTTT
CDR3aa: CASSTLAGNSPLHF
abundance: .
j_gene: TRBJ1-6
v_gene: TRBV9
d_gene: .

CDR3nt: TGTGCCAGCAGCTTTGGACAGGGAAATCAGCCCCAGCATTTT
CDR3aa: CASSFGQGNQPQHF
abundance: .
j_gene: TRBJ1-5
v_gene: TRBV9
d_gene: TRBD1

CDR3nt: TGTGCCAGCAGCTTAGTCGGGCCGCTGAACACTGAAGCTTTCTTT
CDR3aa: CASSLVGPLNTEAFF
abundance: .
j_gene: TRBJ1-1
v_gene: TRBV7-2
d_gene: .

CDR3nt: TGCGCCAGCAGCCAAGGGAGTTCGGGGTTTGGGGCCAACGTCCTGACTTTC
CDR3aa: CASSQGSSGFGANVLTF
abundance: once
j_gene: TRBJ2-6
v_gene: TRBV4-3
d_gene: .

CDR3nt: TGTGCCAGCAGCATAGGACAGGGGAATGGCTACACCTTC
CDR3aa: CASSIGQGNGYTF
abundance: .
j_gene: TRBJ1-2
v_gene: TRBV7-6
d_gene: TRBD1

CDR3nt: TGTGCCAGCACGGGGTCTCTCTCTGGAAACACCATATATTTT
CDR3aa: CASTGSLSGNTIYF
abundance: .
j_gene: TRBJ1-3
v_gene: TRBV11-2
d_gene: .

CDR3nt: TGTGCCAGCAGCCAAACCGGGGGGGCATGGGAGACCCAGTACTTC
CDR3aa: CASSQTGGAWETQYF
abundance: .
j_gene: TRBJ2-5
v_gene: TRBV11-3
d_gene: TRBD2

CDR3nt: TGCGCCAGCAGCCAAGGGGTGGGGTTTAATTCACCCCTCCACTTT
CDR3aa: CASSQGVGFNSPLHF
abundance: .
j_gene: TRBJ1-6
v_gene: TRBV4-3
d_gene: .

CDR3nt: TGTGCCAGCTCACCACCGGGCGTCGGGACCCAGTACTTC
CDR3aa: CASSPPGVGTQYF
abundance: .
j_gene: TRBJ2-5
v_gene: TRBV18
d_gene: .

CDR3nt: TGTGCCAGCAGCTTGGGGGACAGGCAAGAGACCCAGTACTTC
CDR3aa: CASSLGDRQETQYF
abundance: .
j_gene: TRBJ2-5
v_gene: TRBV5-4
d_gene: TRBD1

CDR3nt: TGTGCCAGCAGTTCTCGCCAAGAGCAGTTCTTC
CDR3aa: CASSSRQEQFF
abundance: .
j_gene: TRBJ2-1
v_gene: TRBV6-5
d_gene: .

CDR3nt: TGCGCCAGCAGCATAGACTCGAACACTGAAGCTTTCTTT
CDR3aa: CASSIDSNTEAFF
abundance: .
j_gene: TRBJ1-1
v_gene: TRBV5-1
d_gene: .

CDR3nt: TGTGCCAGCAGCCTCCGGGACATGGCAGGGATGAACACTGAAGCTTTCTTT
CDR3aa: CASSLRDMAGMNTEAFF
abundance: once
j_gene: TRBJ1-1
v_gene: TRBV7-3
d_gene: .

CDR3nt: TGTGCCAGCAGCCCCACGGGCTTTTCCTACAATGAGCAGTTCTTC
CDR3aa: CASSPTGFSYNEQFF
abundance: .
j_gene: TRBJ2-1
v_gene: TRBV5-6
d_gene: .

CDR3nt: TGTGCCAGCTCACCAACGACCTGGGTTGCCGGGGAGCTGTTTTTT
CDR3aa: CASSPTTWVAGELFF
abundance: .
j_gene: TRBJ2-2
v_gene: TRBV18
d_gene: .

CDR3nt: TGTGCCAGTAGTATGGGGGACAACTATGGCTACACCTTC
CDR3aa: CASSMGDNYGYTF
abundance: .
j_gene: TRBJ1-2
v_gene: TRBV19
d_gene: .

CDR3nt: TGTGCCAGCAGACCCGGGACGGACTTCTACGAGCAGTACTTC
CDR3aa: CASRPGTDFYEQYF
abundance: .
j_gene: TRBJ2-7
v_gene: TRBV6-5
d_gene: .

CDR3nt: TGTGCCAGCAGTTATACAGGCAACTTCTACGAGCAGTACTTC
CDR3aa: CASSYTGNFYEQYF
abundance: .
j_gene: TRBJ2-7
v_gene: TRBV6-5
d_gene: .

CDR3nt: TGTGCCAGTTTAGGGCCCATTAACACCGGGGAGCTGTTTTTT
CDR3aa: CASLGPINTGELFF
abundance: .
j_gene: TRBJ2-2
v_gene: TRBV6-1
d_gene: .